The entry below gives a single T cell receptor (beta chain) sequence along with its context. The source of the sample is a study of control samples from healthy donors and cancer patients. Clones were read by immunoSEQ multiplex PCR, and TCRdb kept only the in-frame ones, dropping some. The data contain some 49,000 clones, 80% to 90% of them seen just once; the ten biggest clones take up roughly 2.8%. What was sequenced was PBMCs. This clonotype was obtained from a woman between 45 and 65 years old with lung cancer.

Written as DNA, the CDR3 is TGTGCCGTGGACAGGGCGGGGTCCTATGGCTACACCTTC. This codes for CAVDRAGSYGYTF. V and J are TRBV7-9 and TRBJ1-2, with 8 bases matching TRBD1. The CDR3 extends over 13 amino acids. J was trimmed by 4 bases and V by 11 bases; bases with no gene match: 9. The germline CDR1 and CDR2 sequences are SEHNR and FQNEAQ (reference sequence).